The source of this TCR beta chain is a study of T cells in Graves' hyperthyroidism and ophthalmopathy. Looking at the study overall: Peripheral blood samples were taken at initial diagnosis, prior to any treatment. Study results and caveats: A model using 13 V-J features told ophthalmopathy apart from stable hyperthyroidism.

Amplification yielded TCR beta CDR3 regions, with RNA transcripts as the source. HTBI primers drove first-round RT-PCR of the TCR CDR3. TCRdb processed the multiplex PCR reads anew with MiXCR; each CDR3 protein has one entry. The data contain a few hundred thousand distinct CDR3 sequences, over 15% of them singletons. Diagnosing involved the use of clinical symptoms, serum thyroxine and TRAb, thyroid ultrasound and orbital computed tomography. This clonotype showed up many times. Its cognate antigen is unknown. V was cut by 3 bases and J by 2 bases, with 14 bases left in between. This CDR3 comprises 15 residues. The germline V gene encodes CDR1 SGHTA and CDR2 FQGNSA.

The TCR comes from a woman between 18 and 29 years old with Graves' hyperthyroidism. The chain combines TRBV7-2 with TRBJ2-7; D is ambiguous. The sequencing sample was made of blood. The CDR3 coding sequence is TGTGCCAGCAGCTTTTTATTCGTTGTACCCTACGAGCAGTACTTC. Protein sequence: CASSFLFVVPYEQYF.